A selection of T cell receptor beta chains follows, all from one sample in a study of early T cells in non-severe SARS-CoV-2 infection. One entry per CDR3 protein, called by TCRdb with MiXCR from the 5' RACE reads. The sample consists of around 39,000 distinct CDR3 sequences, approximately 7.9% of them appearing once. This specimen was whole blood, taken at baseline. The receptors come from an adult who was a healthcare worker with PCR-confirmed SARS-CoV-2 infection or an uninfected control (not recorded which). Each CDR3 is given with its conserved first and last residue. The D gene is left open where the match is weak. Size is omitted from some rows. Given values are once, few, many or a class for expanded clones.

TGTGCCAGCAGTCCTGGGGAGTGGGATACGCAGTATTTT | CASSPGEWDTQYF | . | TRBJ2-3 | 13 | . | TRBV6-5
TGTGCCAGCAGTGATGGCGGGGGGGCCACCGGGGAGCTGTTTTTT | CASSDGGGATGELFF | TRBD2 | TRBJ2-2 | 15 | many | TRBV6-1
TGTGCCAGCAGCTTACTAGCGGGGCCCAATGAGCAGTTCTTC | CASSLLAGPNEQFF | TRBD2 | TRBJ2-1 | 14 | many | TRBV5-4
TGTGCCTGGAACCCAACAGGGTACAATCAGCCCCAGCATTTT | CAWNPTGYNQPQHF | . | TRBJ1-5 | 14 | many | TRBV30
TGTGCCAGCAGCATACTAGCGGGGGTTTCCTACGAGCAGTACTTC | CASSILAGVSYEQYF | TRBD2 | TRBJ2-7 | 15 | many | TRBV7-9
TGTGCCACCAGTCCGGACAGAACCTCCTACGAGCAGTACTTC | CATSPDRTSYEQYF | . | TRBJ2-7 | 14 | many | TRBV15
TGTGCCAGCAGCCCCATAGGTATCAACGGCGGGAATGAAGCTTTCTTT | CASSPIGINGGNEAFF | . | TRBJ1-1 | 16 | few | TRBV3-1
TGTGCCAGCACCAAAAAGGGACAGAACTATGGCTACACCTTC | CASTKKGQNYGYTF | TRBD1 | TRBJ1-2 | 14 | few | TRBV7-2
TGTGCCAGCAGCTCGGCGTACGTGGCGGGGGGGCGTAGCACAGATACGCAGTATTTT | CASSSAYVAGGRSTDTQYF | TRBD2 | TRBJ2-3 | 19 | few | TRBV7-2
TGCAGTGCTAGGAAACAGATAACCCTGAACACTGAAGCTTTCTTT | CSARKQITLNTEAFF | . | TRBJ1-1 | 15 | . | TRBV20-1
TGTGCCAGCAGTTTCAGGGTAGACGGTGAGCAGTTCTTC | CASSFRVDGEQFF | . | TRBJ2-1 | 13 | many | TRBV12-3/TRBV12-4
TGTGCCAGCAGCTCGGGGGGAGGACAAGAGACCCAGTACTTC | CASSSGGGQETQYF | TRBD2 | TRBJ2-5 | 14 | many | TRBV7-9
TGTGCCAGCAGCGGACTACTTAGCACAGATACGCAGTATTTT | CASSGLLSTDTQYF | . | TRBJ2-3 | 14 | few | TRBV12-3/TRBV12-4
TGTGCCACCAGCCGTGGAGGAGCGGGGGCCCCCTACAATGAGCAGTTCTTC | CATSRGGAGAPYNEQFF | TRBD2 | TRBJ2-1 | 17 | many | TRBV15
TGTGCCAGCAGTGCGGGACGGAACCAAGAGACCCAGTACTTC | CASSAGRNQETQYF | . | TRBJ2-5 | 14 | few | TRBV2
TGCAGTGCTAGTCTCGACGGGGGGGTCGATACGCAGTATTTT | CSASLDGGVDTQYF | TRBD2 | TRBJ2-3 | 14 | many | TRBV20-1
TGTGCCAGCAGCTTGCGGGGGGGCCGAGACGAGCAGTACTTC | CASSLRGGRDEQYF | TRBD2 | TRBJ2-7 | 14 | . | TRBV7-2
TGTGCCATCAGTGATGCGGGGGGCTCCTACAATGAGCAGTTCTTC | CAISDAGGSYNEQFF | TRBD2 | TRBJ2-1 | 15 | many | TRBV10-3
TGTGCCAGCAGACTTACAGGGGCGAACACCGGGGAGCTGTTTTTT | CASRLTGANTGELFF | TRBD1 | TRBJ2-2 | 15 | . | TRBV6-6
TGTGCCAGCAGCTTGCCCGACAGACCCCACATTCAGTACTTC | CASSLPDRPHIQYF | . | TRBJ2-4 | 14 | many | TRBV5-5
TGTGCCAGCAGCCCCCAGACAGGATTGAACACTGAAGCTTTCTTT | CASSPQTGLNTEAFF | . | TRBJ1-1 | 15 | few | TRBV5-6
TGTGTTATAGGGCTCCGGGGAGATACGCTGTATTTT | CVIGLRGDTLYF | . | TRBJ2-3 | 12 | . | TRBV6-5